The present TCR beta chain was sequenced within a study of cytomegalovirus exposure and HLA in healthy donors. Whole-study context: Some 85 million unique TCRs from HLA-typed donors were held in an early data release.

The CDR3 length is 16 residues. Trimming took 0 bases from V and 5 from J, leaving 14 bases between them. CDR1 GTSNPN and CDR2 SVGIG come from the germline V gene (reference sequence). The PCR used 60 Vbeta and 13 Jbeta primers. The method was immunoSEQ multiplex PCR; TCRdb's version includes in-frame clones alone and lacks a portion of them. The repertoire holds over 100,000 clones, with roughly 70% as singletons. Remarks on this clone: No antigen is known for it.

Study-wide results and caveats: Associated with cytomegalovirus, according to the listing, were 150 to 200 TCR beta chains. Later work found most CMV-associated TCR beta chains apparently HLA-restricted.

The genes are TRBV30 and TRBJ2-6, with D perhaps matching TRBD1 (5 bases). The TCR sequence derives from a woman between 65 and 79 years old in good health and CMV-seropositive. The material sequenced was PBMCs. The CDR3 DNA sequence: TGTGCCTGGAGTGTTCCAGGGCAAGTCCGGGCCAACGTCCTGACTTTC. Translating gives CAWSVPGQVRANVLTF.